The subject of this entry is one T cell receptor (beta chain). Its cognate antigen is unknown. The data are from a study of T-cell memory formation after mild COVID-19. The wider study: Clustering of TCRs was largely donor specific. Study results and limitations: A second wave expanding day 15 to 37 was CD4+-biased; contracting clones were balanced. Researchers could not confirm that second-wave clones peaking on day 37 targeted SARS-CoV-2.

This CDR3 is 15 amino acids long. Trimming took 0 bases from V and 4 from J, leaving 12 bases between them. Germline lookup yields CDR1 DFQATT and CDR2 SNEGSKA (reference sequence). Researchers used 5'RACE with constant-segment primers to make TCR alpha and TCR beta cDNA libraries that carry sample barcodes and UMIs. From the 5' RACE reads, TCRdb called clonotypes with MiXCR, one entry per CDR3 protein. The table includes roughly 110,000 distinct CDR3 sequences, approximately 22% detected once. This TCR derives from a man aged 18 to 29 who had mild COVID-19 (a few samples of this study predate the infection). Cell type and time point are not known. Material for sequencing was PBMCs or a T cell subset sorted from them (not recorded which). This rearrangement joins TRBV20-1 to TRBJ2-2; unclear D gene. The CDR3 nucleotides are TGCAGTGCTAGAGATCGGTCAACTGGCACCGGGGAGCTGTTTTTT. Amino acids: CSARDRSTGTGELFF.